This paragraph reports one T cell receptor beta chain. The assay was run at deep level. Sequencing was performed with immunoSEQ multiplex PCR; in TCRdb, only in-frame clones are kept and a portion is missing. The data hold hundreds of thousands of clones, with over 60% observed a single time. Trimming cost V 6 bases and J 3 bases; bases outside gene matches: 5. This CDR3 contains 14 residues. In germline, CDR1 is LNHDA, CDR2 SQIVND (reference sequence). Unsorted samples drew genomic DNA from approximately 90 million PBMCs. This record comes from a study of shared clonotypes between healthy human individuals.

The receptor comes from a woman in her forties in good health. Some clones in this sample may be carry-over from other donors' samples. The sequenced sample was PBMCs. This sequence joins TRBV19 and TRBJ1-5, with TRBD1 identical over 7 bases. The CDR3: CASSPTGNNQPQHF. In nucleotides, the CDR3 is TGTGCCAGTAGCCCGACAGGGAACAATCAGCCCCAGCATTTT.